This TCR beta chain appears in the sequencing data of a study of blood T cell repertoires in COVID-19. On the study more broadly: Sample material is recorded as cDNA or gDNA derived from T cells, B-cell-depleted T cells, or PBMCs.

Germline CDR1 LNHDA, CDR2 SQIVND (reference sequence). This CDR3 has 15 amino acids. V was cut by 5 bases and J by 0 bases, with 8 bases left in between. Seattle patients were enrolled during active infection and followed longitudinally. Per the authors' pipeline: Estimates of nucleated cell counts were drawn from the amplification of reference gene primers. Profiling relied on immunoSEQ multiplex PCR, and the TCRdb table lists in-frame clones only, not all of them. That table is the source of V, J and clone size, and D and trimming were worked out from the DNA. The data contain about 180,000 clones, roughly 89% of them singletons.

This clonotype was sampled from a woman aged 70-85 years with COVID-19, enrolled during active disease. V and J are TRBV19 and TRBJ2-6; D call uncertain. The sample comprised peripheral blood. Here the CDR3 DNA reads TGTGCCAGTAGTTATACACGCTCTGGGGCCAACGTCCTGACTTTC. This codes for CASSYTRSGANVLTF.